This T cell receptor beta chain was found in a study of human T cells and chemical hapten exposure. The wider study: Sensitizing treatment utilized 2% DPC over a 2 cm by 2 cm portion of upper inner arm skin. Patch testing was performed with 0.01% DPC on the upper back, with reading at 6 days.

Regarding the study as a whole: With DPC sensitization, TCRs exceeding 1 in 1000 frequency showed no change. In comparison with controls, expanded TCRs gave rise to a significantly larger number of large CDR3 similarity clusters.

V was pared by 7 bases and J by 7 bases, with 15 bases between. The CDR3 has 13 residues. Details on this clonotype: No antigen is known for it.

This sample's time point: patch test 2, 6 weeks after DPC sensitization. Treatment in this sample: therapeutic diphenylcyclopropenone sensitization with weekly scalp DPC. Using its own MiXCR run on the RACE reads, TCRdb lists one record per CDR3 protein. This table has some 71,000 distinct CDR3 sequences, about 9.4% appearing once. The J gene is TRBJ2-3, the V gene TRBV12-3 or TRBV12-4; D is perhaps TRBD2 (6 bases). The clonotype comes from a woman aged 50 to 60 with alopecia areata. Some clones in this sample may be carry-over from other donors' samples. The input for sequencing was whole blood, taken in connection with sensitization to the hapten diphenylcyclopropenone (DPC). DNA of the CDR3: TGTGCCAGCACCATCCCAGGGAGGTATACGCAGTATTTT. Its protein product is CASTIPGRYTQYF.